Following are 28 T cell receptor beta chains from one sample sequenced in a study of CD8 T cells in ankylosing spondylitis. Study-level findings and limits: The study identified a TCR beta motif of several highly homologous variants that appeared characteristic of ankylosing spondylitis blood.

No antigens are known for them. MiXCR was run by TCRdb on the 5' RACE reads, yielding one entry per CDR3 protein. The sample holds 330,000 or so distinct CDR3 sequences, approximately 8.2% seen once. Sequenced input: blood, either unsorted or a sorted T cell fraction (not recorded which). The receptors here all came from a male donor with ankylosing spondylitis.

This clonotype was counted at least ten times. The J gene is TRBJ1-4, the V gene TRBV29-1, with D maybe TRBD1 (5 bases). The CDR3 is 13 amino acids. The germline CDR1 and CDR2 sequences are SQVTM and ANQGSEA. V was clipped by 4 bases and J by 6 bases, with 12 bases between them. The CDR3 protein is CSVAGTADEKLFF. In DNA form, the CDR3 reads TGCAGCGTTGCCGGGACGGCGGATGAAAAACTGTTTTTT. The full variable domain, completed using reference TRBV29-1 and TRBJ1-4, is SAVISQKPSRDICQRGTSLTIQCQVDSQVTMMFWYRQQPGQSLTLIATANQGSEATYESGFVIDKFPISRPNLTFSTLTVSNMSPEDSSIYLCSVAGTADEKLFFGSGTQLSVL.

This clonotype was seen only a few times. The chain combines TRBV28 with TRBJ1-2; no reliable D call. The CDR3 loop spans 15 amino acids. The ends were cut back, 3 bases at V and 6 bases at J, with 17 bases in the middle. CDR1 and CDR2 (germline): MDHEN, SYDVKM. The CDR3 loop reads CASSLIGTRRHGYTF. CDR3 coding DNA: TGTGCCAGCAGTTTGATCGGCACAAGGCGGCATGGCTACACCTTC.

This clonotype was seen ten or more times. CDR3: CATSDSTSGRGGNEQFF. In nucleotides, the CDR3 is TGTGCCACCAGTGATTCTACTAGCGGGAGGGGGGGGAATGAGCAGTTCTTC. This chain joins TRBV24-1 and TRBJ2-1; 13 bases agree with TRBD2. The V gene end was trimmed by 2 bases and the J gene end by 7 bases; junction bases not matched to a gene: 7. Looked up from germline, CDR1 is KGHDR and CDR2 is SFDVKD. The CDR3 covers 17 residues.

This clonotype was seen more than once but under ten times. The chain is built from TRBV20-1 and TRBJ2-7; 10 bases map to TRBD2. This CDR3 has 13 amino acids. Germline V CDR1 and CDR2: DFQATT, SNEGSKA (reference sequence). Germline trimming cut 0 bases from V and 13 bases from J; bases unmatched to any gene: 9. As DNA, the CDR3 is TGCAGTGCTAGAGAGCAAACTAGCGGGAAGTCATACTTC. This gives the protein CSAREQTSGKSYF.

The chain uses TRBV20-1 and TRBJ2-5; 10 bases align to TRBD2. The CDR3 extends over 14 amino acids. J was trimmed by 5 bases and V by 3 bases; bases with no gene match: 6. In germline, CDR1 is DFQATT, CDR2 SNEGSKA (reference sequence). The CDR3 here is CSASPSGSVETQYF. In DNA, the CDR3 is TGCAGTGCTAGTCCTAGCGGGAGCGTTGAGACCCAGTACTTC.

This clonotype was detected only a few times. The rearrangement joins TRBV9 to TRBJ2-3; 8 positions agree with TRBD2. CDR3 size: 17 residues. CDR1 and CDR2 from the germline V gene are SGDLS and YYNGEE. The ends lost 4 bases at V and 5 bases at J; junction bases unmatched: 15. CDR3 loop: CASSTRVGGAAGDTQYF. The CDR3 region has the DNA TGTGCCAGCAGCACCCGGGTCGGGGGGGCAGCTGGAGATACGCAGTATTTT.

Points on this clonotype: This likely reflects a read error, since a far larger clone is one base away. This rearrangement joins TRBV12-3 or TRBV12-4 to TRBJ2-1; D may be TRBD1 (6 bases). V lost 5 bases, J lost 0 bases, and 11 bases lay in between. The CDR3 covers 15 residues. The CDR3 DNA is TGTGCCAGCAGTCCGGCACAGGGCTCCTACAATGAGCAGTTCTTC. It specifies CASSPAQGSYNEQFF.

At least ten counts were recorded for this clonotype. J is TRBJ1-1 and V is TRBV6-1, with D unclear. There are 13 residues in the CDR3. V lost 6 bases, J lost 3 bases, and 11 bases lay in between. CDR1 and CDR2 from the germline V gene are MNHNS and SASEGT. The CDR3 DNA is TGTGCCAGCAGGCGTGCCTTGGACACTGAAGCTTTCTTT. The encoded protein is CASRRALDTEAFF.

The chain joins TRBV5-1 to TRBJ2-2; D perhaps matches TRBD2 (6 bases). The germline gives CDR1 SGHRS, CDR2 YFSETQ. The CDR3 contains 14 residues. Trimming left V 0 bases short and J 6 bases short, with 9 bases between. CDR3 amino acids: CASSLVTSSGELFF. The CDR3 region has the DNA TGCGCCAGCAGCTTGGTCACTAGCTCCGGGGAGCTGTTTTTT.

V usage is TRBV29-1 and J usage is TRBJ2-2; 11 bases match TRBD2. CDR3 length: 16 amino acids. The germline CDR1 and CDR2 sequences are SQVTM and ANQGSEA. V lost 0 bases to trimming and J lost 8 bases; unmatched junction nucleotides: 8. The CDR3 DNA follows: TGCAGCGTTGAAGACCCCGGGACTAGCGGAACGGGGGAGCTGTTTTTT. Translating gives CSVEDPGTSGTGELFF.

This clonotype was recorded many times. The chain recombines TRBV5-1 with TRBJ1-1, with 9 bases identical to TRBD1. This CDR3 has 15 amino acids. V lost 1 base and J lost 1; bases outside the gene matches: 2. The germline CDR1 and CDR2 sequences are SGHRS and YFSETQ. The CDR3, as DNA: TGCGCCAGCAGCTTGAGGGACAGGGAGAACACTGAAGCTTTCTTT. As protein: CASSLRDRENTEAFF.

This rearrangement joins TRBV15 to TRBJ2-7; D assignment may be TRBD1 or TRBD2 (5 bases each). CDR1 is LNHNV and CDR2 is YYDKDF in the germline V gene (reference sequence). The CDR3 totals 15 residues. The ends were cut back, 0 bases at V and 2 bases at J, with 11 bases in the middle. The CDR3 coding sequence is TGTGCCACCAGCAGAGATGTCGGGGCCACCTACGAGCAGTACTTC. This codes for CATSRDVGATYEQYF.

The rearrangement uses TRBV27 and TRBJ1-4; 8 bases match TRBD1. The germline CDR1 and CDR2 sequences are MNHEY and SMNVEV (reference sequence). The V and J ends lost 8 bases and 8 bases, in that order; junction bases with no gene match: 10. The CDR3 loop spans 14 amino acids. The CDR3 here is CASRIRQGTEKLFF. The DNA of the CDR3 is TGTGCCAGCCGCATTCGACAGGGGACCGAAAAACTGTTTTTT.

V is TRBV5-1 and J is TRBJ2-1; D possibly corresponds to TRBD2 (5 bases). Looked up from germline, CDR1 is SGHRS and CDR2 is YFSETQ. The CDR3 covers 14 residues. V lost 0 bases, J lost 5 bases, and 9 bases lay in between. The CDR3 spells CASSLVSADNEQFF. The CDR3 nucleotides are TGCGCCAGCAGCTTGGTATCAGCGGACAATGAGCAGTTCTTC.

The gene calls are TRBV10-3 and TRBJ1-1; D not resolved. This CDR3 spans 12 amino acids. Per germline, CDR1 ENHRY and CDR2 SYGVKD. Deletions cut 10 bases from V and 0 bases from J, with 9 bases between. CDR3 in DNA: TGTGCCACGGCTCCTTTGAACACTGAAGCTTTCTTT. Translation: CATAPLNTEAFF.

The V call is TRBV7-9, the J call TRBJ2-2; no firm D call. Between the trimmed V and J ends, which lost 5 bases and 2 bases, there was a span of 15 bases. The CDR3 extends over 16 amino acids. Germline CDR1 and CDR2: SEHNR and FQNEAQ (reference sequence). CDR3 nucleotide sequence: TGTGCCAGCAGCCCCCTAGTTCAGACCAACACCGGGGAGCTGTTTTTT. Protein sequence: CASSPLVQTNTGELFF.

This rearrangement joins TRBV27 to TRBJ2-1; D gene ambiguous. Germline V gives CDR1 MNHEY, CDR2 SMNVEV (reference sequence). The V and J ends lost 5 bases and 9 bases respectively, with 8 bases between them. This CDR3 has 11 residues. CDR3 in amino acids: CASSALTEQFF. The CDR3 DNA reads TGTGCCAGCAGTGCCCTCACTGAGCAGTTCTTC.

The CDR3 protein is CAIGLGGGNEQFF. CDR3 nucleotide sequence: TGTGCCATCGGACTAGGTGGGGGCAATGAGCAGTTCTTC. V is TRBV27 and J is TRBJ2-1; TRBD2 aligns across 7 bases. V shed 10 bases, J shed 6 bases, and the junction held 9 bases outside the gene matches. The CDR3 extends over 13 amino acids. Germline-derived CDR1 and CDR2 are MNHEY and SMNVEV (reference sequence).

The V gene is TRBV5-1, the J gene TRBJ1-2; no firm D call. The CDR3 has 13 amino acids. Per the germline V gene, CDR1 is SGHRS and CDR2 is YFSETQ. V was shortened by 4 bases and J by 7 bases, with 14 bases between the two germline ends. The DNA of the CDR3 is TGCGCCAGCAGCAAGAGCGGAGAGGGTGGCTACACCTTC. This translates into CASSKSGEGGYTF.

The sample holds many counts of this clonotype. The chain joins TRBV7-9 to TRBJ2-7; maybe TRBD2 (7 bases). CDR3 length equals 15 residues. Germline CDR1 and CDR2: SEHNR and FQNEAQ (reference sequence). The V and J ends lost 2 bases and 2 bases respectively, with 13 bases between them. The CDR3 DNA reads as TGTGCCAGCAGCTTAAGGGGGGGACTTCCCTACGAGCAGTACTTC. The encoded protein is CASSLRGGLPYEQYF.

This clonotype showed up just a few times. V usage is TRBV24-1 and J usage is TRBJ2-5, with 7 bases fitting TRBD1. V lost 11 bases to trimming and J lost 1 base; unmatched junction nucleotides: 6. Germline V gene data show CDR1 as KGHDR and CDR2 as SFDVKD. The CDR3 length is 13 residues. The DNA of the CDR3 is TGTGCCAGCCAGGACAGGACCCAAGAGACCCAGTACTTC. This sequence encodes CASQDRTQETQYF.

The V call is TRBV5-5, the J call TRBJ2-1, with a tentative D call TRBD2 (6 bases). The germline V and J ends were trimmed by 4 bases and 0 bases, with 17 bases remaining between them. Germline loops: CDR1 SGHKS, CDR2 YYEKEE (reference sequence). CDR3 length: 17 residues. CDR3 residues: CASSLVGGTSSYNEQFF. The CDR3 DNA reads as TGTGCCAGCAGCCTTGTCGGGGGTACTAGCTCCTACAATGAGCAGTTCTTC.

This clonotype was seen more than once but under ten times. V gene TRBV4-3 combines with J gene TRBJ2-1, with 8 positions matching TRBD2. This CDR3 contains 17 residues. V lost 6 bases to trimming and J lost 4 bases; unmatched junction nucleotides: 14. Germline lookup yields CDR1 LGHNA and CDR2 YSLEER. The CDR3 region is CASSLDPGLGEYNEQFF. DNA of the CDR3: TGCGCCAGCAGTCTCGATCCGGGACTAGGTGAATACAATGAGCAGTTCTTC.

The gene calls are TRBV27 and TRBJ2-1, with D possibly TRBD1 on 5 matching bases. Germline CDR1 is MNHEY and CDR2 is SMNVEV (reference sequence). The CDR3 extends over 15 amino acids. Between the trimmed V and J ends, which lost 3 bases and 3 bases, there was a span of 12 bases. CDR3 in amino acids: CASSFRTDNYNEQFF. Written as DNA, the CDR3 is TGTGCCAGCAGTTTCCGGACGGACAACTACAATGAGCAGTTCTTC.

This clonotype was detected a few times. The chain couples TRBV24-1 to TRBJ2-1; 8 nucleotides line up with TRBD2. CDR1 and CDR2 from the germline V gene are KGHDR and SFDVKD. The J segment lost 3 bases and the V segment lost 9 bases, leaving 3 bases of the junction unmatched. The CDR3 contains 13 residues. The CDR3 loop reads CATGAGGYNEQFF. DNA of the CDR3: TGTGCCACCGGGGCGGGAGGCTACAATGAGCAGTTCTTC.

The sample holds a few counts of this clonotype. This chain joins TRBV2 and TRBJ2-2, with no clear D. Germline-derived CDR1 and CDR2 are SNHLY and FYNNEI. The CDR3 is made up of 14 amino acids. V lost 4 bases and J lost 0, with 6 bases in between. CDR3 coding DNA: TGTGCCAGCAGTGCTTTGTCGAACACCGGGGAGCTGTTTTTT. Translated: CASSALSNTGELFF.

In its sample, this clonotype was seen many times. The chain combines TRBV12-3 or TRBV12-4 with TRBJ2-7; D gene uncertain. V lost 4 bases to trimming and J lost 3 bases, with 4 bases between them. The CDR3 has 11 residues. The CDR3 sequence: CASSSFYEQYF. In DNA form, the CDR3 reads TGTGCCAGCAGTTCATTCTACGAGCAGTACTTC.

In this sample, this clonotype turned up a few times. The genes are TRBV6-1 and TRBJ2-1; 13 bases match TRBD2. Germline CDR1 and CDR2: MNHNS and SASEGT. The CDR3 has 15 amino acids. V shed 6 bases, J shed 8 bases, and the junction held 7 bases outside the gene matches. Here the CDR3 reads CASSPRTSGSYEQFF. CDR3 DNA: TGTGCCAGCAGCCCTAGGACTAGCGGGAGTTATGAGCAGTTCTTC.